This TCR beta chain was observed in a study of cytomegalovirus exposure and HLA in healthy donors. Study findings and constraints: Published work reported that the classifier diagnosed cytomegalovirus status with high specificity and sensitivity.

The CDR3 extends over 13 amino acids. Germline V CDR1 and CDR2: SEHNR, FQNEAQ (reference sequence). Trimming left V 3 bases short and J 5 bases short, with 10 bases between. 13 Jbeta primers and 60 Vbeta primers were used for the PCR. Sequenced by immunoSEQ multiplex PCR; TCRdb stores in-frame clones only, minus some. There are around 110,000 clones in the sample; roughly three fifths occur only once, and under 9.5% lies in the top ten. In regard to this clone: Antigen: not known.

The genes are TRBV7-9 and TRBJ2-5, with a tentative D call TRBD2 (6 bases). This receptor was taken from a woman between 40 and 50 years old in good health and CMV-seropositive. The source material was PBMCs. DNA of the CDR3: TGTGCCAGCAGCTTGGAGGGTTGGGAGACCCAGTACTTC. This gives the protein CASSLEGWETQYF.